This T cell receptor beta chain was observed in a study of cytomegalovirus exposure and HLA in healthy donors. PCR employed 60 Vbeta and 13 Jbeta primers. TCRdb keeps only in-frame clones here, not all; method: immunoSEQ multiplex PCR. The table has roughly 150,000 clones, over 75% seen once. Concerning this clone itself: The antigen remains unidentified.

Trimming shortened V by 6 bases and J by 3 bases, and 11 bases separated the two germline ends. Per germline, CDR1 MNHEY and CDR2 SVGAGI. The CDR3 spans 13 residues. General study points: In presence/absence analyses, roughly uniform sequencing depth across donors was assumed.

J is TRBJ2-5 and V is TRBV6-5, with D perhaps TRBD2 (6 bases). The receptor comes from a woman in her late teens or twenties in good health and CMV-seronegative. Sequencing was done on a sample of PBMCs. CDR3 in amino acids: CASRGGGEETQYF. In DNA form, the CDR3 reads TGTGCCAGCAGGGGAGGAGGGGAAGAGACCCAGTACTTC.